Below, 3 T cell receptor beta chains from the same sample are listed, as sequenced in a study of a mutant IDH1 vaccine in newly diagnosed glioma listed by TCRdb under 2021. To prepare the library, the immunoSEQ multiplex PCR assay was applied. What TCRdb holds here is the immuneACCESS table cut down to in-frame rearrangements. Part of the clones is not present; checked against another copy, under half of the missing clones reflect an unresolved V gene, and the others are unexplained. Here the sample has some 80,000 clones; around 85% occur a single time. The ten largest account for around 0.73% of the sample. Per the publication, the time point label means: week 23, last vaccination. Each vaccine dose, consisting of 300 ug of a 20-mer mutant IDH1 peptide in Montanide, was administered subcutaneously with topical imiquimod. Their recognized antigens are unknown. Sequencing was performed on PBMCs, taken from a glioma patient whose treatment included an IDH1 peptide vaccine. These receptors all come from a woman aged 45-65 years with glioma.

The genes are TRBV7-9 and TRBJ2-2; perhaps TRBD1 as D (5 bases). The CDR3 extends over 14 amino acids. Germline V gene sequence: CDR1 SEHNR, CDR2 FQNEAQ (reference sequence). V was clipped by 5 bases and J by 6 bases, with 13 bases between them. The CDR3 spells CASSPPVGPGELFF. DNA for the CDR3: TGTGCCAGCAGCCCCCCGGTGGGGCCCGGGGAGCTGTTTTTT.

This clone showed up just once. The CDR3 coding sequence is TGTGCCAGCAGCTCTAGCGGGACTGAGCAGTTCTTC. Amino acid sequence: CASSSSGTEQFF. V is TRBV7-9 and J is TRBJ2-1; TRBD2 matches 9 bases. Unmatched junction bases numbered 1, after V lost 4 bases and J lost 9 bases. Germline lookup yields CDR1 SEHNR and CDR2 FQNEAQ (reference sequence). This CDR3 has 12 amino acids.

CDR3 nucleotide sequence: TGTGCCATCAGTGAGGCTAGATTACGGCTAGCGGGAGTCTACGAGCAGTACTTC. Protein sequence: CAISEARLRLAGVYEQYF. This chain joins TRBV10-3 and TRBJ2-7; 10 bases align to TRBD2. The germline V gene has CDR1 ENHRY and CDR2 SYGVKD. This CDR3 has 18 amino acids. Unmatched junction bases numbered 13, after V lost 2 bases and J lost 3 bases.